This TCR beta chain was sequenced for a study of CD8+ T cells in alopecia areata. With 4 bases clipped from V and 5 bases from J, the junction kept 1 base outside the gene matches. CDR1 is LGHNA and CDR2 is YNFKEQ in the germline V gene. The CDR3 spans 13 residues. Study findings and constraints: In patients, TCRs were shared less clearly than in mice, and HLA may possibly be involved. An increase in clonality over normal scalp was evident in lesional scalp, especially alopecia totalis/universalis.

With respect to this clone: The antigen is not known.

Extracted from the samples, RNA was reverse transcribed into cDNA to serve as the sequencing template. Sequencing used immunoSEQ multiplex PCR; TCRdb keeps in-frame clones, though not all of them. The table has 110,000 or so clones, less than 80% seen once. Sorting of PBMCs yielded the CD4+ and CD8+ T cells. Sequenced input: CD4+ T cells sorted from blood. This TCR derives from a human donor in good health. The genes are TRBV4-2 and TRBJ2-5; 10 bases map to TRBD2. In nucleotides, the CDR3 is TGTGCCAGCAGCCTGGGACTAGCGGAGACCCAGTACTTC. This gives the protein CASSLGLAETQYF.